This TCR beta chain was documented in a study of blood T cell repertoires in COVID-19. Study background: COVID-19 samples collected from the United States, Italy and Spain covered acute and convalescent phases. T cells, B-cell-depleted T cells, or PBMCs supplied cDNA or gDNA.

Remarks on this clone: This CDR3 is also generated by other DNA sequences in the sample.

Looked up from germline, CDR1 is SGHAT and CDR2 is FQNNGV. The CDR3 is 13 residues long. Trimming took 3 bases from V and 2 from J; bases not matched to a gene: 0. Authors' analysis steps: Reference gene primer amplification in the assay estimated nucleated cell counts. Sequencing was performed with immunoSEQ multiplex PCR; in TCRdb, only in-frame clones are kept and a portion is missing. That table furnishes V, J and clone size, whereas the DNA furnished D and trimming. The sample gives 150,000 to 200,000 clones, more than 75% of which show up once; 4% to 5% is in the top ten. The sequence derives from a human donor in a cohort sampled during active COVID-19. Input material: peripheral blood. The chain uses TRBV11-2 and TRBJ2-7; TRBD1 matches at 8 bases. This chain's CDR3 is CASSLTGAYEQYF. The CDR3 DNA reads as TGTGCCAGCAGCTTGACAGGGGCCTACGAGCAGTACTTC.